A selection of T cell receptor beta chains follows, all from one sample in a study of blood T cell repertoires in COVID-19. Sequencing used immunoSEQ multiplex PCR; TCRdb keeps in-frame clones, though not all of them. The sample has approximately 120,000 clones, about 87% seen once. The sequencing input was peripheral blood. These receptors were taken from a human donor in a cohort sampled during active COVID-19. The CDR3 runs from the conserved cysteine through the conserved F or W. D genes are given only for firm matches. The listing skips clone size in some rows; elsewhere it reads once, few, many or a size class.

- | TRBJ2-1 | - | TRBV5-6 | TGTGCCAGCAGTCCTGTCGGACAGTACAATGAGCAGTTCTTC | CASSPVGQYNEQFF
TRBD2 | TRBJ2-7 | - | TRBV27 | TGTGCCAGCAGTTTCAGCGGGATTGTCGACGAGCAGTACTTC | CASSFSGIVDEQYF
- | TRBJ1-1 | few | TRBV7-9 | TGTGCCAGCAGCTTAAGGGGGTCCAGGAACACTGAAGCTTTCTTT | CASSLRGSRNTEAFF
- | TRBJ2-7 | once | TRBV7-8 | TGTGCCAGCAGCTTTACTAGAGAGCAGTACTTC | CASSFTREQYF
TRBD1 | TRBJ1-6 | - | TRBV4-3 | TGCGCCAGCAGCCAAGATGGGACAGGGCCAGTACCCCTCCACTTT | CASSQDGTGPVPLHF
TRBD1 | TRBJ1-2 | - | TRBV24-1 | TGTGCCACCAGTGATCGGACAGGGGGCCCCTATGGCTACACCTTC | CATSDRTGGPYGYTF
TRBD1 | TRBJ2-7 | - | TRBV12-3/TRBV12-4 | TGTGCCAGCAGGGGACAGGGGATCTACGAGCAGTACTTC | CASRGQGIYEQYF
TRBD1 | TRBJ2-2 | - | TRBV10-3 | TGTGCCATCAGTGGGACAGGGGTTAACACCGGGGAGCTGTTTTTT | CAISGTGVNTGELFF
TRBD1 | TRBJ2-3 | - | TRBV7-9 | TGTGCCAGCAGCTTAGTCCTACAGGGGCGAGGGGATACGCAGTATTTT | CASSLVLQGRGDTQYF
- | TRBJ2-5 | once | TRBV6-2/TRBV6-3 | TGTGCCAGCAGCTCTCCGTACCAAGAGACCCAGTACTTC | CASSSPYQETQYF
TRBD1 | TRBJ2-6 | - | TRBV5-1 | TGCGCCAGCAGCTGGGGGGACAGGGCGACTGGGGCCAACGTCCTGACTTTC | CASSWGDRATGANVLTF
- | TRBJ1-1 | - | TRBV19 | TGTGCCAGTAGTATAGGGGGAGGGCTCACTGAAGCTTTCTTT | CASSIGGGLTEAFF
TRBD1 | TRBJ2-7 | - | TRBV7-9 | TGTGCCAGCAGCACTGGGACAGGGGTGGTCTACGAGCAGTACTTC | CASSTGTGVVYEQYF
TRBD1 | TRBJ2-5 | - | TRBV27 | TGTGCCAGCAGTTTGGGACAGCTTGGGGAGACCCAGTACTTC | CASSLGQLGETQYF
- | TRBJ2-7 | - | TRBV24-1 | TGTGCCACCAGTGATCCGGGACTCTCCTACGAGCAGTACTTC | CATSDPGLSYEQYF
TRBD1 | TRBJ1-2 | - | TRBV5-5 | TGTGCCAGCGCCAATACACAGGGGGCGCTGGGCTACACCTTC | CASANTQGALGYTF
- | TRBJ1-2 | - | TRBV19 | TGTGCCAGTAGTCAGTTAGTGGGGGGTACAGGTGGAACCTATGGCTACACCTTC | CASSQLVGGTGGTYGYTF
- | TRBJ1-1 | - | TRBV20-1 | TGCAGTGCTAGAGGAACTGCTTTCTTT | CSARGTAFF
- | TRBJ2-1 | - | TRBV29-1 | TGCAGCGTTGTTCCTAGCGAGAGCTCCTACAATGAGCAGTTCTTC | CSVVPSESSYNEQFF
TRBD2 | TRBJ2-1 | - | TRBV6-4 | TGTGCCAGCAGTGACTTAGCGGGACTCTCGAAGAATGAGCAGTTCTTC | CASSDLAGLSKNEQFF
- | TRBJ2-7 | - | TRBV19 | TGTGCCAGTAGTATAGGCTTCAGGGAACGCTACGAGCAGTACTTC | CASSIGFRERYEQYF
TRBD2 | TRBJ2-3 | - | TRBV7-3 | TGTGCCAGCAGCTTAGCGGCTAGCGGGAGCACAGATACGCAGTATTTT | CASSLAASGSTDTQYF
TRBD1 | TRBJ1-1 | - | TRBV10-3 | TGTGCCATCAGTGAGTCGGCAGGGGGCCCGAACACTGAAGCTTTCTTT | CAISESAGGPNTEAFF
- | TRBJ1-6 | - | TRBV6-1 | TGTGCCAGCAGTGAAGCGGCCAGCTCCTATAATTCACCCCTCCACTTT | CASSEAASSYNSPLHF
TRBD2 | TRBJ2-1 | - | TRBV5-1 | TGCGCCAGCAGGGTACGGGGGGAAGCCTACAATGAGCAGTTCTTC | CASRVRGEAYNEQFF